This T cell receptor (beta chain) is drawn from a study of T-cell memory formation after mild COVID-19. Study context: TCR clustering was largely donor specific.

Only a few counts were recorded for this clonotype. Its antigen is as yet unknown. Broader study findings: Clones shrinking from day 15 to 85 showed even CD4/CD8 mixes; later expanders tilted CD4+. Among contracting clones, CD4+ were mainly CM/EM and CD8+ enriched in EMRA.

Constant-segment primers were used for 5'RACE, and the resulting TCR alpha and TCR beta cDNA libraries carried sample barcodes and UMIs. Each CDR3 protein is one row after TCRdb ran MiXCR on the 5' RACE reads. The sample carries 210,000 or so distinct CDR3 sequences, roughly a tenth recorded once. With 1 base clipped from V and 0 bases from J, the junction kept 4 bases outside the gene matches. CDR1 and CDR2 from the germline V gene are KGHSH and LQKENI. There are 16 residues in the CDR3. The sequence came from a man younger than 35 who had mild COVID-19 (a few samples of this study predate the infection). Cell type and time point are not known. This sequence joins TRBV18 and TRBJ1-1; 8 bases are a match to TRBD1. What was sequenced was PBMCs or a T cell subset sorted from them (not recorded which). CDR3 region: CASSPLGQALNTEAFF. CDR3 in DNA: TGTGCCAGCTCACCACTGGGACAGGCCTTGAACACTGAAGCTTTCTTT.